These 14 T cell receptor beta chains originate from one sample sequenced in a study of response to subunit inactivated influenza vaccine. TCRdb redid the calling of the RT-PCR reads with MiXCR, one entry per CDR3 protein. Here the sample spans around 530,000 distinct CDR3 sequences, 16% being singletons. The sequences come from CD4+ T cells sorted from PBMCs, collected less than 30 months after vaccination. Receptor source: a man in his fifties or sixties who received an inactivated influenza vaccine.

This chain uses TRBV7-2 with TRBJ1-5; D remains ambiguous. Trimming cost V 0 bases and J 0 bases, with 9 bases left between them. The CDR3 spans 16 residues. Germline lookup yields CDR1 SGHTA and CDR2 FQGNSA. The CDR3 here is CASSLATTYSNQPQHF. The CDR3 nucleotides are TGTGCCAGCAGCTTAGCAACTACCTATAGCAATCAGCCCCAGCATTTT.

This clonotype was seen ten or more times. V usage is TRBV2 and J usage is TRBJ2-3; D may be TRBD1 (5 bases). The V end lost 4 bases, the J end lost 3 bases, and 14 bases lay between the germline ends. CDR1 is SNHLY and CDR2 is FYNNEI in the germline V gene. This CDR3 comprises 15 residues. The CDR3 region has the DNA TGTGCCAGCAGTGGGGGCCCCGGTGGGACAGATACGCAGTATTTT. This gives the protein CASSGGPGGTDTQYF.

This rearrangement joins TRBV6-2 or TRBV6-3 to TRBJ1-1; D possibly corresponds to TRBD1 (6 bases). The V and J ends lost 6 bases and 0 bases respectively, with 14 bases between them. This CDR3 has 15 residues. CDR1 MNHEY and CDR2 SVGEGT come from the germline V gene. The CDR3 loop reads CASSGGASMNTEAFF. The CDR3 bases are TGTGCCAGCAGCGGGGGGGCTTCTATGAACACTGAAGCTTTCTTT.

This clonotype was recorded a few times. This may come from a read error, since a much larger clone is one base off. The rearrangement uses TRBV6-2 or TRBV6-3 and TRBJ2-7, with 10 nucleotides matching TRBD1. Trimming at V came to 7 bases and at J to 3 bases, leaving 3 bases not matched to a gene. Germline CDR1 reads MNHEY; CDR2 reads SVGEGT. The CDR3 length is 13 residues. The CDR3 loop is CASTRDRGYEQYF. CDR3 bases: TGTGCCAGCACCCGGGACAGGGGCTACGAGCAGTACTTC.

This sequence joins TRBV6-2 or TRBV6-3 and TRBJ1-1; D not certain. Trimming took 7 bases from V and 4 from J, leaving 7 bases between them. The V gene's germline CDR1 is MNHEY and CDR2 SVGEGT. CDR3 length: 11 amino acids. CDR3 nucleotides: TGTGCCAGCAAGGGATTCACTGAAGCTTTCTTT. Translation: CASKGFTEAFF.

Ten or more counts support this clonotype. One junction end disagrees with the germline gene, perhaps due to a read error. CDR3 sequence reads: CASSRSTGSSNEQFF. CDR3 nucleotide sequence: TGTGCCAGCAGCCGCTCGACAGGGTCCTCCAATGAGCAGTTCTTC. This chain joins TRBV4-2 and TRBJ2-1; TRBD1 agrees at 7 bases. CDR1 and CDR2 (germline): LGHNA, YNFKEQ. The CDR3 length is 15 residues.

This clonotype has more than one count but fewer than ten. The rearrangement uses TRBV2 and TRBJ2-3; D call uncertain. This CDR3 is built from 13 residues. With 7 bases removed from V and 0 bases from J, the gap between germline ends came to 8 bases. Germline values: CDR1 SNHLY, CDR2 FYNNEI. Here the CDR3 reads CASKVQSTDTQYF. Here the CDR3 DNA reads TGTGCCAGCAAGGTTCAGAGCACAGATACGCAGTATTTT.

Many counts were recorded for this clonotype. V usage is TRBV12-3 or TRBV12-4 and J usage is TRBJ2-2, with D unresolved. There are 15 residues in the CDR3. Trimming pared 6 bases from V and 1 base from J, leaving 12 bases between. This CDR3 reads CASSSQYLNTGELFF. The CDR3 bases are TGTGCCAGCAGCTCTCAATACTTGAACACCGGGGAGCTGTTTTTT.

In its sample, this clonotype was seen a few times. The chain carries TRBV29-1 and TRBJ2-1; 12 nucleotides agree with TRBD2. Germline V gene sequence: CDR1 SQVTM, CDR2 ANQGSEA. The J segment lost 1 base and the V segment lost 8 bases, leaving 24 bases of the junction unmatched. The length of the CDR3 is 21 residues. The CDR3 DNA sequence: TGCAGCTCCTCGACAGGACCTACTTCTAGCGGGAGGGCGCTTTCCTACAATGAGCAGTTCTTC. It translates to CSSSTGPTSSGRALSYNEQFF.

The gene calls are TRBV24-1 and TRBJ1-2, with a weak D call TRBD1 (5 bases). The CDR3 has 15 residues. Germline V CDR1 and CDR2: KGHDR, SFDVKD. The V gene lost 3 bases and the J gene lost 4 bases, with 14 bases spanning the gap. The CDR3 coding sequence is TGTGCCACCAGTGATCCAAACCGGGGACTCTATGGCTACACCTTC. Translation gives CATSDPNRGLYGYTF.

J is TRBJ1-5 and V is TRBV7-2; 7 bases agree with TRBD1. V shed 4 bases and J 3 bases; nucleotides not matched to a gene: 3. CDR3 length equals 14 residues. The germline V gene encodes CDR1 SGHTA and CDR2 FQGNSA. In nucleotides, the CDR3 is TGTGCCAGCAGCTCGCAGGGGGTCAATCAGCCCCAGCATTTT. Translating it yields CASSSQGVNQPQHF.

As concerns this clonotype: Compared with germline, one end of the junction differs, possibly owing to a read error. The chain uses TRBV2 and TRBJ2-7, with D possibly TRBD1 on 6 matching bases. The CDR3 spans 13 residues. Per the germline V gene, CDR1 is SNHLY and CDR2 is FYNNEI. In DNA form, the CDR3 reads TGTGCCAGCACAAACACAGGGCTGTACGGGCAGTACTTC. Protein sequence: CASTNTGLYGQYF.

The V gene is TRBV7-2, the J gene TRBJ2-7; 8 bases are shared with TRBD2. The CDR3 length is 14 residues. The V segment lost 3 bases and the J segment 4 bases; nucleotides outside the gene matches: 5. CDR1 is SGHTA and CDR2 is FQGNSA in the germline V gene. This CDR3 reads CASSFPGGIYEQYF. In DNA form, the CDR3 reads TGTGCCAGCAGCTTTCCGGGAGGGATATACGAGCAGTACTTC.

The chain carries TRBV3-1 and TRBJ1-5; no reliable D call. Trimming left V 11 bases short and J 0 bases short, with 29 bases between. Germline CDR1 is LGHDT and CDR2 is YNNKEL (reference sequence). This CDR3 contains 19 residues. The DNA for the CDR3 is TGTGCCTTCAGCCCCGGGCGAGGGTTACTTGGTTATAGCAATCAGCCCCAGCATTTT. The encoded protein is CAFSPGRGLLGYSNQPQHF.